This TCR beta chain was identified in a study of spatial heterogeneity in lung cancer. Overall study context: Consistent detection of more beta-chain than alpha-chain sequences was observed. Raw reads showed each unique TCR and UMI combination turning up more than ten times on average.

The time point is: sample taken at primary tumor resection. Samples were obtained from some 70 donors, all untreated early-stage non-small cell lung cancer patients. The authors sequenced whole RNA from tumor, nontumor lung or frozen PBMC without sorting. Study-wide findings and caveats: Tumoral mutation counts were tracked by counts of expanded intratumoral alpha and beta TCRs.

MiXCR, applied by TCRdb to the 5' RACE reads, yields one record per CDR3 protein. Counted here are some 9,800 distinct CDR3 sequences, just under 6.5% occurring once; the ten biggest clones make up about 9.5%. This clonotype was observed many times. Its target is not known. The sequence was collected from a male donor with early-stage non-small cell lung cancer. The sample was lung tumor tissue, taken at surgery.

The CDR3 bases are TGTGCCAGCAGCCAAATAAATGAAAAACTGTTTTTT. It is translated as CASSQINEKLFF. V and J are TRBV3-1 and TRBJ1-4, with D unclear. The CDR3 loop spans 12 amino acids. The germline gives CDR1 LGHDT, CDR2 YNNKEL (reference sequence). Trimming pared 2 bases from V and 5 bases from J, leaving 3 bases between.